This T cell receptor (beta chain) appears in the sequencing data of a study of T cell responses to AZD1222 COVID-19 vaccine. Sequencing used immunoSEQ multiplex PCR; TCRdb keeps in-frame clones, though not all of them. The sample gives 150,000 or so clones, approximately 90% of which show up once; about 1% is in the top ten. About this clone itself: Its antigen is unknown.

Whole-study results and caveats: Regions 160-218 and 743-854 held dominance among vaccine-associated CD4 TCRs, which spanned spike.

CDR1 MGHRA and CDR2 YSYEKL come from the germline V gene. The V and J ends lost 0 bases and 10 bases respectively, with 10 bases between them. This CDR3 has 14 residues. Sample: peripheral blood, taken 28 days after the second AZD1222 dose. This TCR derives from an adult who received the AZD1222 COVID-19 vaccine. This rearrangement joins TRBV4-1 to TRBJ1-6, with D perhaps matching TRBD1 (5 bases). The CDR3 spells CASSQDSGGSPLHF. The CDR3 DNA is TGCGCCAGCAGCCAAGATTCGGGGGGGTCACCCCTCCACTTT.